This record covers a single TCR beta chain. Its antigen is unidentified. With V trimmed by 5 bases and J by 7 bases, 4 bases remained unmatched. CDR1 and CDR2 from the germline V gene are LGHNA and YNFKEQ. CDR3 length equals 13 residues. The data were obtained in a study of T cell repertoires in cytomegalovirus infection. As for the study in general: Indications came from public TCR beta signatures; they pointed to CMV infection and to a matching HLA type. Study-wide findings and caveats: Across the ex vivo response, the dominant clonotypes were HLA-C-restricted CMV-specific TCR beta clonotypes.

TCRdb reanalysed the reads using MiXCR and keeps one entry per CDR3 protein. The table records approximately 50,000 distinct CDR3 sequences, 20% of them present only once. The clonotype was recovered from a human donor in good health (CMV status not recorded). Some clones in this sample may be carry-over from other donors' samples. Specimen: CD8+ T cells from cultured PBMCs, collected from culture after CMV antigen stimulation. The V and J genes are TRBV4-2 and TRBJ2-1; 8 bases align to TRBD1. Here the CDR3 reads CASSSHRGNEQFF. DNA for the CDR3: TGTGCCAGCAGCTCGCACAGGGGGAATGAGCAGTTCTTC.